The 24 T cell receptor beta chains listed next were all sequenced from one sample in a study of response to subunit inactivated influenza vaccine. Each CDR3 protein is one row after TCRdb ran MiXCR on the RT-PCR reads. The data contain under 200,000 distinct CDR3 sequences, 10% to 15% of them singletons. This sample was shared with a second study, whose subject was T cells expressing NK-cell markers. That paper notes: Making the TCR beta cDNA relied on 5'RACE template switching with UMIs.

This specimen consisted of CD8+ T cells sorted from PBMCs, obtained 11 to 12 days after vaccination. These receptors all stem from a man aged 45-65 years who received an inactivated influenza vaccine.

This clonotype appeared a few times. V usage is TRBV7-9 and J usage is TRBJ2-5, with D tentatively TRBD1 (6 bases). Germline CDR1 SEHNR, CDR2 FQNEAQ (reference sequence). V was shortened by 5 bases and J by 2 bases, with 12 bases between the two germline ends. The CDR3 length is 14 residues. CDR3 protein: CASSEDSHQETQYF. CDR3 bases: TGTGCCAGCAGCGAGGACAGCCATCAAGAGACCCAGTACTTC.

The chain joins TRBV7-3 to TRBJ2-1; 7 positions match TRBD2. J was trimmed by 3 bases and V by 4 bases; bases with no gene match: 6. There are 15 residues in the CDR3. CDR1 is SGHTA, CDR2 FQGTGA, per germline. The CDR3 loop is CASSWLAGDYNEQFF. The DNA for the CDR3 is TGTGCCAGCAGCTGGTTGGCGGGAGACTACAATGAGCAGTTCTTC.

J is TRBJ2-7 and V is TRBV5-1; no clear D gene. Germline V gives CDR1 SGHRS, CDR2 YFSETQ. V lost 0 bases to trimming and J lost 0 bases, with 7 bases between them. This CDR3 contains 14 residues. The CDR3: CASSLEGNSYEQYF. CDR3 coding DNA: TGCGCCAGCAGCTTGGAAGGCAACTCCTACGAGCAGTACTTC.

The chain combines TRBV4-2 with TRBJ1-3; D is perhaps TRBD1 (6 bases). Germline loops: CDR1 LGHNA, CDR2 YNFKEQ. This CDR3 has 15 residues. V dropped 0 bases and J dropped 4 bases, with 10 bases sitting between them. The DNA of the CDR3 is TGTGCCAGCAGCCAAGAAGACAGGCCGGGAAACACCATATATTTT. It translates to CASSQEDRPGNTIYF.

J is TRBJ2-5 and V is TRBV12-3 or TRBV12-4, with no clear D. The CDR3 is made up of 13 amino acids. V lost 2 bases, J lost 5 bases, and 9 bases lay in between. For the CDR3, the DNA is TGTGCCAGCAGTTTATTTAGGTGGGAGACCCAGTACTTC. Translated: CASSLFRWETQYF.

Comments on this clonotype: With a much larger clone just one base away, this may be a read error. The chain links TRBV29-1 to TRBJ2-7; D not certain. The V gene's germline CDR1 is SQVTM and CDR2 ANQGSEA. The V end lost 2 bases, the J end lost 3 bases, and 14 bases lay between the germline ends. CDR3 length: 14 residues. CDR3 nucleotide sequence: TGCAGCGTTGAAACAAGGCAAAAATACTACGAGCAGTACTTC. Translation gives CSVETRQKYYEQYF.

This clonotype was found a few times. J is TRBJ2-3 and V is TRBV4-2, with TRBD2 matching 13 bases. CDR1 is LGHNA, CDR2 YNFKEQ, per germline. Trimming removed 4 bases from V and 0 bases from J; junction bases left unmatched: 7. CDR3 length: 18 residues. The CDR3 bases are TGTGCCAGCAGCCGCAGACCGGGACTAGCGGGGAGCACAGATACGCAGTATTTT. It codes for CASSRRPGLAGSTDTQYF.

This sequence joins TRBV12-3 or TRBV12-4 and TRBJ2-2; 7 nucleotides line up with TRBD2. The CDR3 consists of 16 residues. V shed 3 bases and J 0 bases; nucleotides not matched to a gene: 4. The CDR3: CASSLQAGANTGELFF. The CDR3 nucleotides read TGTGCCAGCAGTTTGCAGGCGGGGGCGAACACCGGGGAGCTGTTTTTT.

The CDR3 loop is CASSEEGPPHPDTQYF. The CDR3 DNA sequence: TGTGCCAGCTCAGAGGAGGGGCCGCCCCACCCAGATACGCAGTATTTT. V and J are TRBV18 and TRBJ2-3, with TRBD2 as a possible D gene (6 bases). CDR3 size: 16 residues. In germline, CDR1 is KGHSH, CDR2 LQKENI. V lost 5 bases, J lost 4 bases, and 19 bases lay in between.

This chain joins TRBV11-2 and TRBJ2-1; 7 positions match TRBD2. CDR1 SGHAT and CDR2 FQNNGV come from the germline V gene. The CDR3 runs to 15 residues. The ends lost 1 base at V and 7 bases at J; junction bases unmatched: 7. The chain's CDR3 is CASSLAGGGRNEQFF. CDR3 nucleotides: TGTGCCAGCAGCTTAGCGGGAGGAGGGAGGAATGAGCAGTTCTTC.

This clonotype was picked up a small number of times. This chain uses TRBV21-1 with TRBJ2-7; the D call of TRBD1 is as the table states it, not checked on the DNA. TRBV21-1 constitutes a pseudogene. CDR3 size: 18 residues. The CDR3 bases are TGTGCCAGCACCCAAGGGACCTTTAAGACAGGGGGGACCTACGAGCAGTACTTC. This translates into CASTQGTFKTGGTYEQYF.

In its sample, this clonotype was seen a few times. Here the CDR3 reads CASSQEEGGSYEQYF. The CDR3 bases are TGTGCCAGCAGCCAAGAGGAGGGCGGCAGCTACGAGCAGTACTTC. V is TRBV4-2 and J is TRBJ2-7; TRBD2 might be the D (6 bases). The CDR3 extends over 15 amino acids. Germline V gene data show CDR1 as LGHNA and CDR2 as YNFKEQ. Between the trimmed V and J ends, which lost 0 bases and 3 bases, there was a span of 12 bases.

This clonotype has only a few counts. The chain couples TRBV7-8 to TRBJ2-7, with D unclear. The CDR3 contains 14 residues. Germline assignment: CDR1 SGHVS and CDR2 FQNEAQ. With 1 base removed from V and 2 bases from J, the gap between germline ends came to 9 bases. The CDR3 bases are TGTGCCAGCAGCTTAGGTTTCGACACCTACGAGCAGTACTTC. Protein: CASSLGFDTYEQYF.

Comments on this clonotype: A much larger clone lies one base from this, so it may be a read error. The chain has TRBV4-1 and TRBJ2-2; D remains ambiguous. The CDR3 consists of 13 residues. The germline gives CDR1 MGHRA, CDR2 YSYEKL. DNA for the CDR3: TGCGCCGGCAGCCAAGGATGGGGCGGGGAGCTGTTTTTT. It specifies CAGSQGWGGELFF.

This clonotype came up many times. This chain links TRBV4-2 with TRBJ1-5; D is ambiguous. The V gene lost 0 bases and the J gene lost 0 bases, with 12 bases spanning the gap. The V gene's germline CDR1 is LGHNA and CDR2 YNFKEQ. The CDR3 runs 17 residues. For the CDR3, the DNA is TGTGCCAGCAGCCAAGAGGATGGCATTAATAGCAATCAGCCCCAGCATTTT. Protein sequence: CASSQEDGINSNQPQHF.

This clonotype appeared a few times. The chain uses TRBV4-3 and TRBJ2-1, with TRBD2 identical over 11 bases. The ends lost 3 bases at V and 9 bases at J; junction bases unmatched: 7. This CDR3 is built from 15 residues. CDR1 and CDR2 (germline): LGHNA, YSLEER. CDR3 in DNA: TGCGCCAGCAGCCATGTCCTAGCGGGAGGTGTTGAGCAGTTCTTC. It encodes CASSHVLAGGVEQFF.

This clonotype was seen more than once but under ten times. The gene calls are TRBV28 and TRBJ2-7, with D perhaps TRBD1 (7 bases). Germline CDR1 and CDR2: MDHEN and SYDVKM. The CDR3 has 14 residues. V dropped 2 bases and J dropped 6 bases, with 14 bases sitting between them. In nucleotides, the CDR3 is TGTGCCAGCAGTTTAGGCCAGGGGGGAGGCGAGCAGTACTTC. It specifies CASSLGQGGGEQYF.

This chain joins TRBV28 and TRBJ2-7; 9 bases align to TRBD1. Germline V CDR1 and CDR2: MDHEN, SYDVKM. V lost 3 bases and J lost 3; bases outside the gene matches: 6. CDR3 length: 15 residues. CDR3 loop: CASSFPRTGVYEQYF. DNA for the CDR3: TGTGCCAGCAGTTTCCCCCGGACAGGGGTCTACGAGCAGTACTTC. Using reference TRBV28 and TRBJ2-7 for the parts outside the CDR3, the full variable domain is DVKVTQSSRYLVKRTGEKVFLECVQDMDHENMFWYRQDPGLGLRLIYFSYDVKMKEKGDIPEGYSVSREKKERFSLILESASTNQTSMYLCASSFPRTGVYEQYFGPGTRLTVT.

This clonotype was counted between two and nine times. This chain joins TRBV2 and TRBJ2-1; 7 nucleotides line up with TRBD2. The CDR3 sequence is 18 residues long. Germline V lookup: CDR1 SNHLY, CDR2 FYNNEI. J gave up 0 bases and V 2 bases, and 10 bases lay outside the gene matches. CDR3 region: CASSESPIAGVSYNEQFF. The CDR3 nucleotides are TGTGCCAGCAGTGAATCTCCCATCGCGGGGGTCTCCTACAATGAGCAGTTCTTC.

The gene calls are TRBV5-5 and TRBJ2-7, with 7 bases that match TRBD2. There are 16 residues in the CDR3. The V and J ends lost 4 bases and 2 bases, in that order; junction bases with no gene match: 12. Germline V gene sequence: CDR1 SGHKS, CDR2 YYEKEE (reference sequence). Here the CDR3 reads CASSRFGGTAAYEQYF. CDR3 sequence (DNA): TGTGCCAGCAGCCGGTTCGGGGGGACTGCTGCCTACGAGCAGTACTTC.

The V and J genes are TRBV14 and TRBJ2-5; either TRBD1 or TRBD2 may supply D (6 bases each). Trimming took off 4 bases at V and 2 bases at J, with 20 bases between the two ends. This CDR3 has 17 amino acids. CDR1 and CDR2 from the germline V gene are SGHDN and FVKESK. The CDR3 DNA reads TGTGCCAGCAGCCCCGACTGGGGGGCTGGTTTTCAAGAGACCCAGTACTTC. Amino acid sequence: CASSPDWGAGFQETQYF.

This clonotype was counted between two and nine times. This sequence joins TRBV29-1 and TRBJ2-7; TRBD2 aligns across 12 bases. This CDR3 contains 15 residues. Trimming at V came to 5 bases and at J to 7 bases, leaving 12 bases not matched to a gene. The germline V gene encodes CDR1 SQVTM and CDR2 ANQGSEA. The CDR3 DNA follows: TGCAGCGTTAATGGACTAGCGGGAAGTCTGAGGGAGCAGTACTTC. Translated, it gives CSVNGLAGSLREQYF.

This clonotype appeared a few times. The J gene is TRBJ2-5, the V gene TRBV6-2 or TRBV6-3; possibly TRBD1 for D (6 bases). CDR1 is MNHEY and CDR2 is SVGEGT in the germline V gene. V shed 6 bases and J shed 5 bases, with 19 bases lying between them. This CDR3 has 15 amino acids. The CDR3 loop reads CASSRTDRSVETQYF. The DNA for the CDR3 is TGTGCCAGCAGCCGTACCGACAGGAGTGTTGAGACCCAGTACTTC.

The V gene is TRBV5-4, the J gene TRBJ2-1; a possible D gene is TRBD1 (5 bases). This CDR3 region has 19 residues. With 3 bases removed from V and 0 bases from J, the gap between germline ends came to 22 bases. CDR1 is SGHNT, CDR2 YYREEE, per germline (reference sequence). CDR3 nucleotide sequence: TGTGCCAGCAGCTCGTCCTCAGGGCCAATTCGCCTCTCCTACAATGAGCAGTTCTTC. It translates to CASSSSSGPIRLSYNEQFF.